The clone carrying this T cell receptor beta chain was seen a handful of times. Germline V CDR1 and CDR2: SGHAT, FQDESV (reference sequence). The CDR3 runs 15 residues. V lost 1 base, J lost 6 bases, and 14 bases lay in between. TCRdb processed the PCR reads anew with MiXCR; each CDR3 protein has one entry. Here the sample spans over 6,000 distinct CDR3 sequences, roughly 28% being singletons. The sample originates from a study of immune characterization of retroperitoneal liposarcoma. The V call is TRBV11-1, the J call TRBJ2-3; D remains ambiguous. The sequencing input was blood. This clonotype was obtained from a male donor with retroperitoneal liposarcoma. The CDR3 reads CASSLEGRLYDTQYF. The CDR3 region has the DNA TGTGCCAGCAGCTTAGAAGGGCGGTTATACGATACGCAGTATTTT.